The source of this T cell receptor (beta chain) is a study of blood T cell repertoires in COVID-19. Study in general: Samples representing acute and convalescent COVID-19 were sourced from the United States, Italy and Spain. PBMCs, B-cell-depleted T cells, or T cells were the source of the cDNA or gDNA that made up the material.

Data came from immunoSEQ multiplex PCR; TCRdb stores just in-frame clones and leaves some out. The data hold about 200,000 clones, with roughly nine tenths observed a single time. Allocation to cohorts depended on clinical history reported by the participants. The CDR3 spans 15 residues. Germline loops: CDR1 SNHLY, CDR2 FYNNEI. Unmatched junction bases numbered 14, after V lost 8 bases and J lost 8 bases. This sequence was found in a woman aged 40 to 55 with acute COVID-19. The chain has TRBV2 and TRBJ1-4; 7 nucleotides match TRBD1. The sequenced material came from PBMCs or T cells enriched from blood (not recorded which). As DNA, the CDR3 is TGTGCCAGCTGTGGGACCGGGACAGCCGAGGAAAAACTGTTTTTT. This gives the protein CASCGTGTAEEKLFF.